The 30 T cell receptor beta chains below were found in one sample sequenced in a study of T cell changes during pregnancy in multiple sclerosis. Produced via immunoSEQ multiplex PCR; TCRdb's table is partial and in-frame only. The sample yields about 29,000 clones, around nine tenths seen once. Here the sequenced sample was CD8+ T cells from peripheral blood mononuclear cells, taken before pregnancy. The receptors were gathered from a female donor with multiple sclerosis, enrolled in a pregnancy study.

V and J are TRBV7-9 and TRBJ1-1; a possible D gene is TRBD1 (6 bases). Germline V gives CDR1 SEHNR, CDR2 FQNEAQ (reference sequence). The CDR3 covers 15 residues. Trimming took 5 bases from V and 1 from J, leaving 14 bases between them. The CDR3 here is CASSVHSGQNTEAFF. CDR3 in DNA: TGTGCCAGCAGCGTACACTCGGGACAGAACACTGAAGCTTTCTTT.

The V and J genes are TRBV15 and TRBJ2-7; D unresolved. V lost 4 bases, J lost 4 bases, and 17 bases lay in between. CDR3 length: 15 residues. Germline CDR1 is LNHNV and CDR2 is YYDKDF (reference sequence). The CDR3 sequence is CATSTLTGPDYEQYF. The CDR3 DNA reads as TGTGCCACCAGCACTTTGACTGGCCCAGATTACGAGCAGTACTTC.

This chain joins TRBV28 and TRBJ1-2, with TRBD1 matching over 9 bases. The CDR3 has 13 amino acids. Germline lookup yields CDR1 MDHEN and CDR2 SYDVKM. V lost 5 bases and J lost 6; bases outside the gene matches: 4. In nucleotides, the CDR3 is TGTGCCAGCAGTCGGACAGGGGAGGATGGCTACACCTTC. This translates into CASSRTGEDGYTF.

V gene TRBV7-9 combines with J gene TRBJ1-5; TRBD1 aligns across 11 bases. This CDR3 region has 16 residues. Trimming cost V 4 bases and J 4 bases; bases outside gene matches: 6. Germline V lookup: CDR1 SEHNR, CDR2 FQNEAQ (reference sequence). CDR3 in DNA: TGTGCCAGCAGCTCGTCGGACAGGGGGCGTAATCAGCCCCAGCATTTT. It yields the protein CASSSSDRGRNQPQHF.

This chain connects TRBV11-3 to TRBJ2-1; 7 bases are shared with TRBD2. The CDR3 is 15 residues long. V trimming: 4 bases; J trimming: 7 bases; junction bases outside the gene matches: 10. Germline V gives CDR1 SGHNT, CDR2 YENEEA. The CDR3 sequence: CASSSGLGAVNEQFF. DNA of the CDR3: TGTGCCAGCAGCTCCGGACTAGGGGCGGTAAATGAGCAGTTCTTC.

This clone showed up just once. This sequence joins TRBV5-1 and TRBJ2-7, with D possibly TRBD1 on 6 matching bases. The length of the CDR3 is 13 residues. From germline, CDR1 is SGHRS and CDR2 YFSETQ. The V end lost 3 bases, the J end lost 2 bases, and 9 bases lay between the germline ends. The CDR3 DNA is TGCGCCAGCAGCTCCCGGGACACCTACGAGCAGTACTTC. It yields the protein CASSSRDTYEQYF.

This chain joins TRBV4-1 and TRBJ1-1; D is ambiguous. Trimming shortened V by 1 base and J by 6 bases, and 9 bases separated the two germline ends. Germline V gives CDR1 MGHRA, CDR2 YSYEKL. CDR3 length: 13 amino acids. DNA of the CDR3: TGCGCCAGCAGCCAAGGGGCCCCAGCTGAAGCTTTCTTT. Translation: CASSQGAPAEAFF.

The chain uses TRBV2 and TRBJ2-7; D is unresolved. The germline V gene has CDR1 SNHLY and CDR2 FYNNEI. This CDR3 comprises 12 residues. V was cut by 6 bases and J by 0 bases, with 6 bases left in between. CDR3 amino acids: CASSASSYEQYF. In DNA, the CDR3 is TGTGCCAGCAGCGCTAGCTCCTACGAGCAGTACTTC.

V and J are TRBV4-1 and TRBJ2-4; possible D gene TRBD2, 6 bases. The ends were cut back, 5 bases at V and 5 bases at J, with 13 bases in the middle. Germline V gene lookup returns CDR1 MGHRA and CDR2 YSYEKL. This CDR3 has 14 residues. CDR3 coding DNA: TGCGCCAGCAGCGAGAGACTAGGTCAAAACATTCAGTACTTC. This sequence encodes CASSERLGQNIQYF.

This chain joins TRBV4-1 and TRBJ2-7; TRBD1 matches 7 bases. With V trimmed by 5 bases and J by 2 bases, 6 bases remained unmatched. The CDR3 is 14 amino acids. Germline values: CDR1 MGHRA, CDR2 YSYEKL. CDR3 amino acids: CASSTRTGPYEQYF. DNA for the CDR3: TGCGCCAGCAGCACCCGGACAGGACCCTACGAGCAGTACTTC.

This chain connects TRBV25-1 to TRBJ2-7; tentatively, D is TRBD2 (6 bases). The germline V gene encodes CDR1 MGHDK and CDR2 SYGVNS. The CDR3 length is 16 residues. V was trimmed by 4 bases and J by 2 bases, leaving 18 bases between them. The CDR3, as DNA: TGTGCCAGCAGTGGGAGGGAGGCCCTGAGGGCCTACGAGCAGTACTTC. Protein: CASSGREALRAYEQYF.

The rearrangement links TRBV2 to TRBJ2-1, with 7 bases identical to TRBD1. V was pared by 3 bases and J by 9 bases, with 17 bases of the junction left unmatched. The CDR3 consists of 17 residues. Germline loops: CDR1 SNHLY, CDR2 FYNNEI. The DNA for the CDR3 is TGTGCCAGCAGTGACTTCGGGGACAGTGACCCGTGGGGTGAGCAGTTCTTC. This sequence encodes CASSDFGDSDPWGEQFF.

V gene TRBV4-1 combines with J gene TRBJ2-2; TRBD2 matches 8 bases. CDR1 and CDR2 from the germline V gene are MGHRA and YSYEKL. With 0 bases clipped from V and 6 bases from J, the junction kept 0 bases outside the gene matches. There are 14 residues in the CDR3. The CDR3 nucleotides read TGCGCCAGCAGCCAAGATAGCGGGGCCGGGGAGCTGTTTTTT. It encodes CASSQDSGAGELFF.

This chain links TRBV14 with TRBJ1-1, with D possibly matching TRBD1 (5 bases). Germline loops: CDR1 SGHDN, CDR2 FVKESK. V lost 4 bases and J 5 bases, leaving 8 bases between the germline ends. The CDR3 covers 12 residues. The CDR3 DNA reads TGTGCCAGCAGCCGGGGGGGGACTGAAGCTTTCTTT. It codes for CASSRGGTEAFF.

This chain connects TRBV9 to TRBJ1-3; D remains ambiguous. CDR1 is SGDLS, CDR2 YYNGEE, per germline. This CDR3 contains 16 residues. V lost 4 bases, J lost 0 bases, and 14 bases lay in between. CDR3 in amino acids: CASSPHGSYSGNTIYF. The CDR3 DNA follows: TGTGCCAGCAGCCCCCACGGGTCCTACTCTGGAAACACCATATATTTT.

The chain couples TRBV28 to TRBJ2-3; possible D gene TRBD1, 6 bases. V gave up 6 bases and J gave up 0 bases, with 16 bases separating them. Looked up from germline, CDR1 is MDHEN and CDR2 is SYDVKM. CDR3 size: 16 residues. The CDR3 loop is CASRLTGSRSTDTQYF. In DNA, the CDR3 is TGTGCCAGCAGGTTAACAGGGTCCCGGAGCACAGATACGCAGTATTTT.

This chain connects TRBV14 to TRBJ2-7; 9 bases match TRBD2. The CDR3 length is 20 residues. CDR1 and CDR2 (germline): SGHDN, FVKESK. Trimming cost V 2 bases and J 2 bases; bases outside gene matches: 19. CDR3 sequence (DNA): TGTGCCAGCAGCCAATCCGGAATAGCATGGCGGGAGGGCCTTACCTACGAGCAGTACTTC. It codes for CASSQSGIAWREGLTYEQYF.

V is TRBV4-3 and J is TRBJ1-5; unclear D gene. CDR1 is LGHNA and CDR2 is YSLEER in the germline V gene. V lost 0 bases to trimming and J lost 2 bases, with 14 bases between them. The CDR3 sequence is 17 residues long. CDR3 sequence (DNA): TGCGCCAGCAGCCAAGAACCCATGTTGCGGGGCAATCAGCCCCAGCATTTT. This sequence encodes CASSQEPMLRGNQPQHF.

V and J are TRBV6-7 and TRBJ2-7; D may be TRBD1 (5 bases). TRBV6-7 is placed among ORFs of uncertain function. The CDR3 has 13 amino acids. V lost 7 bases and J lost 2, with 12 bases in between. In nucleotides, the CDR3 is TGTGCCAGCACCCTAGGGGTCCCCTACGAGCAGTACTTC. Protein product: CASTLGVPYEQYF.

This clone was counted once. V is TRBV7-9 and J is TRBJ2-7; D possibly corresponds to TRBD1 (5 bases). This CDR3 comprises 13 residues. CDR1 and CDR2 (germline): SEHNR, FQNEAQ (reference sequence). The germline V and J ends were trimmed by 2 bases and 2 bases, with 7 bases remaining between them. For the CDR3, the DNA is TGTGCCAGCAGCTTAAAGGGGCCCTACGAGCAGTACTTC. This sequence encodes CASSLKGPYEQYF. Drawing the rest from reference TRBV7-9 and TRBJ2-7, the complete variable domain is DTGVSQNPRHKITKRGQNVTFRCDPISEHNRLYWYRQTLGQGPEFLTYFQNEAQLEKSRLLSDRFSAERPKGSFSTLEIQRTEQGDSAMYLCASSLKGPYEQYFGPGTRLTVT.

The genes are TRBV27 and TRBJ1-1; D is perhaps TRBD1 (5 bases). With 2 bases removed from V and 5 bases from J, the gap between germline ends came to 18 bases. CDR1 and CDR2 (germline): MNHEY, SMNVEV (reference sequence). There are 16 residues in the CDR3. The CDR3 DNA sequence: TGTGCCAGCAGTTTAGGGGAGGTTGGGGGACCAACTGAAGCTTTCTTT. It is translated as CASSLGEVGGPTEAFF.

This sequence joins TRBV11-2 and TRBJ2-7; 11 nucleotides match TRBD1. Germline CDR1 reads SGHAT; CDR2 reads FQNNGV. This CDR3 comprises 15 residues. The V and J ends lost 5 bases and 5 bases, in that order; junction bases with no gene match: 8. The CDR3 DNA is TGTGCCAGCAGCACGGGACAGGGGGAGATAAACGAGCAGTACTTC. Its protein is CASSTGQGEINEQYF.

This CDR3 is CASSPSKGGWGNEQFF. CDR3 sequence (DNA): TGTGCCAGCAGCCCTTCAAAAGGGGGCTGGGGCAATGAGCAGTTCTTC. The gene calls are TRBV7-9 and TRBJ2-1, with 7 bases fitting TRBD1. CDR1 is SEHNR and CDR2 is FQNEAQ in the germline V gene (reference sequence). V gave up 5 bases and J gave up 6 bases; unmatched junction bases: 13. The CDR3 covers 16 residues.

The chain combines TRBV10-1 with TRBJ1-1; 11 bases are a match to TRBD1. CDR3 length equals 14 residues. Germline CDR1 WNHNN, CDR2 SYGVQD (reference sequence). V trimming: 8 bases; J trimming: 0 bases; junction bases outside the gene matches: 2. CDR3 bases: TGCGCCAGCCGGACAGGGGGCATGAACACTGAAGCTTTCTTT. Translating gives CASRTGGMNTEAFF.

V gene TRBV14 combines with J gene TRBJ1-2; 11 bases agree with TRBD1. V lost 0 bases to trimming and J lost 12 bases; unmatched junction nucleotides: 9. The CDR3 contains 15 residues. CDR1 and CDR2 from the germline V gene are SGHDN and FVKESK. This CDR3 is CASSQDIIGTGGNTF. The CDR3 DNA reads as TGTGCCAGCAGCCAAGATATAATCGGGACAGGGGGGAACACCTTC.

This rearrangement joins TRBV28 to TRBJ2-7, with TRBD1 identical over 8 bases. The trim removed 4 bases at V and 3 bases at J, leaving 5 bases unmatched. CDR1 and CDR2 from the germline V gene are MDHEN and SYDVKM. This CDR3 comprises 14 residues. CDR3 in DNA: TGTGCCAGCAGTTCTTTAGACAGGGGCTACGAGCAGTACTTC. It codes for CASSSLDRGYEQYF.

The chain joins TRBV18 to TRBJ2-4; possible D gene TRBD1, 5 bases. Germline V gene lookup returns CDR1 KGHSH and CDR2 LQKENI. The CDR3 loop spans 17 amino acids. V was shortened by 0 bases and J by 0 bases, with 12 bases between the two germline ends. The CDR3 region has the DNA TGTGCCAGCTCACCACCGATAGACAGCCGAGCCAAAAACATTCAGTACTTC. Protein product: CASSPPIDSRAKNIQYF.

CDR3 loop: CASSPGQGWYEQYF. CDR3 nucleotide sequence: TGTGCCAGCAGCCCGGGACAGGGGTGGTACGAGCAGTACTTC. The J gene is TRBJ2-7, the V gene TRBV7-3; TRBD1 agrees at 10 bases. The germline V gene encodes CDR1 SGHTA and CDR2 FQGTGA. The CDR3 runs to 14 residues. V lost 5 bases, J lost 4 bases, and 5 bases stayed unmatched.

This chain joins TRBV19 and TRBJ1-1; D perhaps matches TRBD1 (5 bases). Between the trimmed V and J ends, which lost 5 bases and 1 base, there was a span of 11 bases. CDR1 and CDR2 (germline): LNHDA, SQIVND (reference sequence). The CDR3 runs 14 residues. This CDR3 is CASSSLGGNTEAFF. The CDR3 DNA reads TGTGCCAGTAGTTCTTTGGGGGGGAACACTGAAGCTTTCTTT.

The chain joins TRBV28 to TRBJ1-1; D is undetermined. Trimming cost V 5 bases and J 8 bases, with 18 bases left between them. The CDR3 has 14 residues. CDR1 MDHEN and CDR2 SYDVKM come from the germline V gene. The CDR3 DNA sequence: TGTGCCAGCAGTCCTCCAAGGTGGGCGCGAGAAGCTTTCTTT. Protein product: CASSPPRWAREAFF.